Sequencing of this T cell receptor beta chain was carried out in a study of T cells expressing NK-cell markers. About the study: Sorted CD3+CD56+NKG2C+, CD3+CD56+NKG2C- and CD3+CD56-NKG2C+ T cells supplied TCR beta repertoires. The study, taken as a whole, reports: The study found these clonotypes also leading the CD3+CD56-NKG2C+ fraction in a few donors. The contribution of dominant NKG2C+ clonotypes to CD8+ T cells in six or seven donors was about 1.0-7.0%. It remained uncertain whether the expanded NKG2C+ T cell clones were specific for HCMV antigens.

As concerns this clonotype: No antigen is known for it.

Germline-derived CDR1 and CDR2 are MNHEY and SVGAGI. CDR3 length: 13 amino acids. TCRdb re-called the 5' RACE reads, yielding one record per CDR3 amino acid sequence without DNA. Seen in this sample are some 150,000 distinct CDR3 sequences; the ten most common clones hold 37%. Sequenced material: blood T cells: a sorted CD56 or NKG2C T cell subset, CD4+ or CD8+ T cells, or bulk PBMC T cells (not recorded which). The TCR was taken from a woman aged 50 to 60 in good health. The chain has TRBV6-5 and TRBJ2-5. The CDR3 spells CASSYGDQGTQYF.